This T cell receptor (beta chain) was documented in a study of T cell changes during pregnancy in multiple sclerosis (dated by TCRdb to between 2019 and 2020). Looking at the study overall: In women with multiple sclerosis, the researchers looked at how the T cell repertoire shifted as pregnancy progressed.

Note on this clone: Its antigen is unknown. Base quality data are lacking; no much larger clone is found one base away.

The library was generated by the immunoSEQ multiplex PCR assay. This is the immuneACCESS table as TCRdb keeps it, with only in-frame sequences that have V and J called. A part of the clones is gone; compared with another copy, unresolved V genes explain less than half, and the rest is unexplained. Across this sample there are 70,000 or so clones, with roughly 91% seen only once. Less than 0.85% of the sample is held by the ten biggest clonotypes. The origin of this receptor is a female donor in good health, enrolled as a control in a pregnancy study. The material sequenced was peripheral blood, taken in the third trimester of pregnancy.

For the CDR3, the sequence is CASSQGAGNTEAFF. The DNA is as follows: TGTGCCAGCAGCCAAGGGGCGGGGAACACTGAAGCTTTCTTT. This chain joins TRBV14 to TRBJ1-1, with the D gene not confidently named. Reading the germline V gene gives CDR1 SGHDN and CDR2 FVKESK. Trimming costs V 1 base and J 1 base, and their ends lie 7 bases apart. The CDR3 runs 14 amino acids, cysteine and phenylalanine included. Only the CDR3 region is kept as DNA, spanning 42 bases read in frame from base 1. The reference TRBV14 and TRBJ1-1 proteins fill in what lies around the CDR3, so the full variable domain reads EAGVTQFPSHSVIEKGQTVTLRCDPISGHDNLYWYRRVMGKEIKFLLHFVKESKQDESGMPNNRFLAERTGGTYSTLKVQPAELEDSGVYFCASSQGAGNTEAFFGQGTRLTVV.